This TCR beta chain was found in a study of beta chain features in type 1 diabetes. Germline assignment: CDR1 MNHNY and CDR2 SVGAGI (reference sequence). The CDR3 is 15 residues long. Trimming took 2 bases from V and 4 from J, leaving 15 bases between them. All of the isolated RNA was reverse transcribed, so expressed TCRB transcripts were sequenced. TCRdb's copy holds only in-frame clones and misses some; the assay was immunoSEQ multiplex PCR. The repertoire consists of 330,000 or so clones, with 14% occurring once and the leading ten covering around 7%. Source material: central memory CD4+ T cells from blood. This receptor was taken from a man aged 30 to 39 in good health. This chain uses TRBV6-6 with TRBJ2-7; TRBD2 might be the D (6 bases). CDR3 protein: CASSYVDGGRYEQYF. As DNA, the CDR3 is TGTGCCAGCAGTTACGTTGACGGGGGAAGGTACGAGCAGTACTTC.